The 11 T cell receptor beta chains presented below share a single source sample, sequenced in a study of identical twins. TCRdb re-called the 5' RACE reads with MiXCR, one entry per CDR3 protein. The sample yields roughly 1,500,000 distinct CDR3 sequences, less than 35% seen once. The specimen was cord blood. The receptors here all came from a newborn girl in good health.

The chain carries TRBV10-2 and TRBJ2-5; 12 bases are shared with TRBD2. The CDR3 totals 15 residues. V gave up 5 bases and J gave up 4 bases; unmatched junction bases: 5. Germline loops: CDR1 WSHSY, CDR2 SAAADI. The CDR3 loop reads CASSQTSGSIETQYF. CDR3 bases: TGCGCCAGCAGTCAGACTAGCGGGAGTATAGAGACCCAGTACTTC.

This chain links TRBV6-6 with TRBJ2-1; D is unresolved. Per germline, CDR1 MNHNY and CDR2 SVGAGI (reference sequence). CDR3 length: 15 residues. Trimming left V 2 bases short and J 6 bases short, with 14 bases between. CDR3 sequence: CASSYELLTGNEQFF. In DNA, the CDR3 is TGTGCCAGCAGTTACGAGCTCTTAACGGGCAATGAGCAGTTCTTC.

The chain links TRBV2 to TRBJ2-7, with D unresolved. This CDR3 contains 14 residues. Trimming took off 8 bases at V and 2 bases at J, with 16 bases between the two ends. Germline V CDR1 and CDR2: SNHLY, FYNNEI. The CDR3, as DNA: TGTGCCAGCTGTCTGCCCCAATACACCTACGAGCAGTACTTC. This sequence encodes CASCLPQYTYEQYF.

The CDR3 sequence is CASNTWENQPQHF. The CDR3 DNA reads as TGTGCCAGCAATACCTGGGAGAATCAGCCCCAGCATTTT. The V call is TRBV2, the J call TRBJ1-5; D unclear. V lost 7 bases and J 4 bases, leaving 11 bases between the germline ends. Germline CDR1 is SNHLY and CDR2 is FYNNEI. The length of the CDR3 is 13 residues.

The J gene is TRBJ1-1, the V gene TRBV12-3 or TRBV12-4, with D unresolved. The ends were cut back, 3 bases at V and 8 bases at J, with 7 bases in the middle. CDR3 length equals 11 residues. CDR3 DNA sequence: TGTGCCAGCAGTTTGGGGTTCGAAGCTTTCTTT. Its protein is CASSLGFEAFF.

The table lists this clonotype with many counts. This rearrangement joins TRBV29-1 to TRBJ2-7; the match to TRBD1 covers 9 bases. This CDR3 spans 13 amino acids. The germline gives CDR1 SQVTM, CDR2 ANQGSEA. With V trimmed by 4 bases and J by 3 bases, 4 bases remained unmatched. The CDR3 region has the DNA TGCAGCGTTGGACAGGGGGAAGTCTACGAGCAGTACTTC. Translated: CSVGQGEVYEQYF.

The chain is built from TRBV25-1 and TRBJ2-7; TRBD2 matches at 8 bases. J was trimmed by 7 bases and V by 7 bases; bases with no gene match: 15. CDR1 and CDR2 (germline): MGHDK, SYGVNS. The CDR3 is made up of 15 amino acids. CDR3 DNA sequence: TGTGCCAGCAACCACCAAGGACTAGCCTACAATGAGCAGTACTTC. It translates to CASNHQGLAYNEQYF.

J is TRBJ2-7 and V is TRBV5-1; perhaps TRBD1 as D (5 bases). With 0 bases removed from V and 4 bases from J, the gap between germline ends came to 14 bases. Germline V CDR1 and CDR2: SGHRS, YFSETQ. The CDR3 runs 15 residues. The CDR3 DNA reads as TGCGCCAGCAGCTTGGATCCCAGACCAGGGTACGAGCAGTACTTC. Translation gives CASSLDPRPGYEQYF. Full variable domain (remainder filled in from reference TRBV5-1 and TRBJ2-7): KAGVTQTPRYLIKTRGQQVTLSCSPISGHRSVSWYQQTPGQGLQFLFEYFSETQRNKGNFPGRFSGRQFSNSRSEMNVSTLELGDSALYLCASSLDPRPGYEQYFGPGTRLTVT.

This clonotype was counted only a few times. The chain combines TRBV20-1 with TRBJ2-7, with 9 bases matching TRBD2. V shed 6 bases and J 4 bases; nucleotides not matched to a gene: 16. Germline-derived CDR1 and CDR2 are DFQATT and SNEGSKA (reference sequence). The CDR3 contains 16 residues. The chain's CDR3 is CSASEPAGGTYYEQYF. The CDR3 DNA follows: TGCAGTGCCTCCGAACCCGCGGGAGGGACGTATTACGAGCAGTACTTC.

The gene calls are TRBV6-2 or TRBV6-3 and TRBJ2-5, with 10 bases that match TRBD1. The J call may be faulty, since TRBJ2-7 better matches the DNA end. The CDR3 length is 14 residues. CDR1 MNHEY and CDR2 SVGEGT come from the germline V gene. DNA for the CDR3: TGTGCCAGTCCTGACAGGGGGCGCGACCACGAGCAGTACTTC. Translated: CASPDRGRDHEQYF.

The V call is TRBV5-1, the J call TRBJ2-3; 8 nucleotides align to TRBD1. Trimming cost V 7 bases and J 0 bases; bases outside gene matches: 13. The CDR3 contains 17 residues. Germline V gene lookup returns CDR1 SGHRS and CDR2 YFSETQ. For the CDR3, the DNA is TGCGCCAGCCGACAGGGGTTTTCGACCATAAGCACAGATACGCAGTATTTT. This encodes CASRQGFSTISTDTQYF.